Listed below are T cell receptor beta chains from one sample, sequenced in a study of shared clonotypes between healthy human individuals. The protocol was immunoSEQ multiplex PCR, while the TCRdb copy is restricted to in-frame clones and leaves out a portion. The sample contains 950,000 to 1,200,000 clones, about 80% of which appear only once. The specimen sequenced was memory CD4+ T cells from PBMCs. These receptors all stem from a man aged 18 to 35 in good health. Some clones in this sample may be carry-over from other donors' samples. The CDR3 runs from the conserved cysteine through the conserved F or W. D genes are given only for firm matches. Rows give clone size only sometimes, using once, few, many, or a class for an expanded clone.

j_call clone_size v_call d_call cdr3_aa cdr3_nt
TRBJ1-2 NA TRBV30 NA CAWRHYGYTF TGTGCCTGGAGACACTATGGCTACACCTTC
TRBJ2-1 NA TRBV5-1 NA CASSLGGQSSYNEQFF TGCGCCAGCAGCTTGGGTGGCCAGAGCTCCTACAATGAGCAGTTCTTC
TRBJ1-3 few TRBV7-9 NA CASTMTGNTIYF TGTGCCAGCACCATGACTGGAAACACCATATATTTT
TRBJ2-5 NA TRBV9 NA CASSVGSRDRGETQYF TGTGCCAGCAGCGTAGGCTCCAGAGACAGAGGAGAGACCCAGTACTTC
TRBJ2-7 NA TRBV5-1 NA CASSLDTRSYEQYF TGCGCCAGCAGCTTGGATACCAGGTCCTACGAGCAGTACTTC
TRBJ2-5 few TRBV4-2 TRBD2 CASSQGEREYQETQYF TGTGCCAGCAGCCAAGGTGAGCGGGAGTACCAAGAGACCCAGTACTTC
TRBJ1-2 NA TRBV28 TRBD1 CASSLGTGVGYTF TGTGCCAGCAGTTTAGGGACAGGGGTGGGCTACACCTTC
TRBJ2-1 NA TRBV2 NA CASSDRATGVDEQFF TGTGCCAGCAGTGACAGAGCTACTGGGGTCGATGAGCAGTTCTTC
TRBJ2-7 NA TRBV7-2 NA CASSPHRDYEQYF TGTGCCAGCAGCCCCCACAGAGACTACGAGCAGTACTTC
TRBJ2-7 NA TRBV23-1 NA CASSHPLARESSFEQYF TGCGCCAGCAGTCACCCCCTTGCCCGGGAGTCAAGTTTCGAGCAGTACTTC
TRBJ1-1 NA TRBV5-1 NA CASSLYGTNTEAFF TGCGCCAGCAGCTTGTATGGTACGAACACTGAAGCTTTCTTT
TRBJ2-3 NA TRBV5-1 TRBD1 CASSPIGTGSPDTQYF TGCGCCAGCAGCCCGATCGGGACAGGGAGCCCAGATACGCAGTATTTT
TRBJ2-7 NA TRBV5-5 NA CASSLPGVYEQYF TGTGCCAGCAGCTTGCCAGGTGTCTACGAGCAGTACTTC
TRBJ2-6 NA TRBV5-1 TRBD1 CASSLVTGAGANVLTF TGCGCCAGCAGCTTGGTAACAGGGGCTGGGGCCAACGTCCTGACTTTC
TRBJ2-7 once TRBV4-1 TRBD1 CASSLTGTGSYEQYF TGCGCCAGCAGCCTAACCGGGACAGGCTCCTACGAGCAGTACTTC
TRBJ1-2 few TRBV7-2 NA CASSTLLGGYTF TGTGCCAGCAGCACCCTCCTCGGGGGCTACACCTTC
TRBJ2-2 NA TRBV2 NA CASRGDLGAGELFF TGTGCCAGCAGGGGAGATCTAGGGGCCGGGGAGCTGTTTTTT
TRBJ2-3 NA TRBV15 TRBD1 CATSREQGPQYF TGTGCCACCAGCAGAGAACAGGGGCCGCAGTATTTT
TRBJ2-3 NA TRBV4-1 TRBD2 CASSRGAGPDTQYF TGCGCCAGCAGCCGCGGAGCGGGACCAGATACGCAGTATTTT
TRBJ2-7 NA TRBV7-2 NA CASSLMRHPFSYEQYF TGTGCCAGCAGCTTAATGAGGCATCCGTTCTCCTACGAGCAGTACTTC
TRBJ2-7 NA TRBV5-1 NA CASSLQNYEQYF TGCGCCAGCAGCTTACAGAACTACGAGCAGTACTTC
TRBJ2-3 NA TRBV25-1 TRBD1 CASKFTERGRATDTQYF TGTGCCAGCAAGTTTACGGAGAGGGGGCGCGCGACAGATACGCAGTATTTT
TRBJ2-7 NA TRBV14 TRBD2 CASSGLAGGRYEQYF TGTGCCAGCAGCGGATTAGCGGGAGGGCGGTACGAGCAGTACTTC